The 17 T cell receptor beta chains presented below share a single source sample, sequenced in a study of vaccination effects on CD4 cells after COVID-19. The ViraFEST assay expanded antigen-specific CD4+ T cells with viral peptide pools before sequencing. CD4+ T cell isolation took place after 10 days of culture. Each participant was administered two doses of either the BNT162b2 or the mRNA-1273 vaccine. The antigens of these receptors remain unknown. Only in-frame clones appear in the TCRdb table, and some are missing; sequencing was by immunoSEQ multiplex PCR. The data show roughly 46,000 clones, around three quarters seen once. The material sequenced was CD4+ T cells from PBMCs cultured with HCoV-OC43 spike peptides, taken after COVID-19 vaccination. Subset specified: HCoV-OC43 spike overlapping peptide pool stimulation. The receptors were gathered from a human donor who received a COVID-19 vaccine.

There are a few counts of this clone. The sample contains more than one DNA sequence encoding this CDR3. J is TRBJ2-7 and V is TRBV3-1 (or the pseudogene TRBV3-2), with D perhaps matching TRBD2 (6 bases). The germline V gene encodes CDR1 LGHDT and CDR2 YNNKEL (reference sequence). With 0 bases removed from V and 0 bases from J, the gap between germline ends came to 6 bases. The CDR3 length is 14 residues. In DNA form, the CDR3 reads TGTGCCAGCAGCCAAGAGGGGGGCTCCTACGAGCAGTACTTC. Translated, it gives CASSQEGGSYEQYF.

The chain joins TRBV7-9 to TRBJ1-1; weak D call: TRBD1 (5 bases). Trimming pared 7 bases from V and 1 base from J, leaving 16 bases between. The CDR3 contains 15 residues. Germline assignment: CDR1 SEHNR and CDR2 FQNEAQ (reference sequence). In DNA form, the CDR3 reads TGTGCCAGCACACACGCCGGGACGGCGAACACTGAAGCTTTCTTT. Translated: CASTHAGTANTEAFF.

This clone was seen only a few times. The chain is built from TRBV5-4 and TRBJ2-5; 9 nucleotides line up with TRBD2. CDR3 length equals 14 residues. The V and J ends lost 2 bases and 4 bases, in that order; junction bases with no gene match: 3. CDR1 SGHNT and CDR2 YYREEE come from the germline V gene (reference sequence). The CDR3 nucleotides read TGTGCCAGCAGCTTCCCTAGCGGGGTAGAGACCCAGTACTTC. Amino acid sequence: CASSFPSGVETQYF. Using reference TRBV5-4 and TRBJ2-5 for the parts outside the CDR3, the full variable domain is ETGVTQSPTHLIKTRGQQVTLRCSSQSGHNTVSWYQQALGQGPQFIFQYYREEENGRGNFPPRFSGLQFPNYSSELNVNALELDDSALYLCASSFPSGVETQYFGPGTRLLVL.

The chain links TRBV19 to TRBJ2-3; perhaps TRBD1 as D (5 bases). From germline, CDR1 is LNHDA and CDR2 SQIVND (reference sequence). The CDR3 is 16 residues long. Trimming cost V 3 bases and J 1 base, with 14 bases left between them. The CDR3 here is CASSILAGWGTDTQYF. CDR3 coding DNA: TGTGCCAGTAGTATCCTGGCAGGGTGGGGCACAGATACGCAGTATTTT.

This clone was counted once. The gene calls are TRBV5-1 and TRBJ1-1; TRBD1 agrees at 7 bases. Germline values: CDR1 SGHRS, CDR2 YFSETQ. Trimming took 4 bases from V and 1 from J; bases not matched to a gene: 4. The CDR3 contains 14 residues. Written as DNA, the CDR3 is TGCGCCAGCAGCACGGGACAGCCGAACACTGAAGCTTTCTTT. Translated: CASSTGQPNTEAFF.

CDR3 region: CASRVGGGSNEQFF. For the CDR3, the DNA is TGTGCCAGCAGGGTCGGAGGGGGTTCTAATGAGCAGTTCTTC. The chain uses TRBV3-1 (or the pseudogene TRBV3-2) and TRBJ2-1; D may match TRBD1 or TRBD2 (6 bases each). This CDR3 is built from 14 residues. V lost 6 bases to trimming and J lost 7 bases, with 16 bases between them. Germline-derived CDR1 and CDR2 are LGHDT and YNNKEL (reference sequence).

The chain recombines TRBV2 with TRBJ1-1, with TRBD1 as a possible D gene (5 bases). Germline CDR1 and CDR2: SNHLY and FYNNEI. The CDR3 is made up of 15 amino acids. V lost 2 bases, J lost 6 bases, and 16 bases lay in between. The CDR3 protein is CASSEQQVGKAEAFF. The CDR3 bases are TGTGCCAGCAGTGAACAACAGGTGGGTAAGGCTGAAGCTTTCTTT.

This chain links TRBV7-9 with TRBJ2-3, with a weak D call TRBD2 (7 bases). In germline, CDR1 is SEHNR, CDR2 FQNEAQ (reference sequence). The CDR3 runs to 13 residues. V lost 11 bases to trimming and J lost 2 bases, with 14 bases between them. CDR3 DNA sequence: TGTGCCGGACGGGGGGCCGCCACAGATACGCAGTATTTT. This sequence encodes CAGRGAATDTQYF.

CDR3 coding DNA: TGTGCCAGCTCACACACGGTAGCTGGGGTCGGGGACATTCAGTACTTC. Its protein product is CASSHTVAGVGDIQYF. This sequence joins TRBV18 and TRBJ2-4; perhaps TRBD2 as D (5 bases). The CDR3 length is 16 residues. Germline V gives CDR1 KGHSH, CDR2 LQKENI. The V gene lost 4 bases and the J gene lost 8 bases, with 21 bases spanning the gap.

CDR3 sequence: CASSFSGANTGELFF. DNA of the CDR3: TGCGCCAGCAGCTTTTCGGGAGCGAACACCGGGGAGCTGTTTTTT. V and J are TRBV5-1 and TRBJ2-2, with D maybe TRBD2 (6 bases). CDR3 size: 15 residues. Germline CDR1 reads SGHRS; CDR2 reads YFSETQ. The germline V and J ends were trimmed by 2 bases and 0 bases, with 8 bases remaining between them.

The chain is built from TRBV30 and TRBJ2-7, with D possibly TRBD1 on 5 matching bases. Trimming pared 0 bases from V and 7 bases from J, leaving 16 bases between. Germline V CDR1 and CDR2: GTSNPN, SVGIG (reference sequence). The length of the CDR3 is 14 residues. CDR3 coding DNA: TGTGCCTGGAGTGTGGATGGGGCGCAAAGGGAGCAGTACTTC. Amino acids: CAWSVDGAQREQYF.

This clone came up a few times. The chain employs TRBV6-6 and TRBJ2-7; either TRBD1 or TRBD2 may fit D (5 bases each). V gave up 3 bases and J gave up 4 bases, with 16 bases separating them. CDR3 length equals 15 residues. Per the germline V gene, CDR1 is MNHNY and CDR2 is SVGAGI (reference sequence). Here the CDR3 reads CASSYLTGGGYEQYF. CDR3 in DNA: TGTGCCAGCAGTTATTTAACAGGAGGCGGATACGAGCAGTACTTC.

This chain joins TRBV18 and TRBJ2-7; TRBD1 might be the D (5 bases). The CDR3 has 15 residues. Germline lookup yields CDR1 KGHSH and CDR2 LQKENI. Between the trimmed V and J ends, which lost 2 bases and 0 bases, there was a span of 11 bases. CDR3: CASSPGAQRSYEQYF. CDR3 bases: TGTGCCAGCTCACCAGGGGCCCAGCGCTCCTACGAGCAGTACTTC.

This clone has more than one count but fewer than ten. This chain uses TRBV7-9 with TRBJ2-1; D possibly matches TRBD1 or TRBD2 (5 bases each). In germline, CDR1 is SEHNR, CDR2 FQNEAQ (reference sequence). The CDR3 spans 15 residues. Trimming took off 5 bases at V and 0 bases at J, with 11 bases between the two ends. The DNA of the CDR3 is TGTGCCAGCAGCCTCCGGGACGGCTCCTACAATGAGCAGTTCTTC. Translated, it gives CASSLRDGSYNEQFF. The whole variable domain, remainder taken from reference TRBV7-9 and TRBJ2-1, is DTGVSQNPRHKITKRGQNVTFRCDPISEHNRLYWYRQTLGQGPEFLTYFQNEAQLEKSRLLSDRFSAERPKGSFSTLEIQRTEQGDSAMYLCASSLRDGSYNEQFFGPGTRLTVL.

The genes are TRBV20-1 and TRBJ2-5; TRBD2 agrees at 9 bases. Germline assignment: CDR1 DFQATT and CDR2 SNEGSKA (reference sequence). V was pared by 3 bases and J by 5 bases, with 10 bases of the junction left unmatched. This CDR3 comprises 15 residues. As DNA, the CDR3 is TGCAGTGCTAGTACGGCGCGGGGGGGATTGGAGACCCAGTACTTC. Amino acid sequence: CSASTARGGLETQYF.

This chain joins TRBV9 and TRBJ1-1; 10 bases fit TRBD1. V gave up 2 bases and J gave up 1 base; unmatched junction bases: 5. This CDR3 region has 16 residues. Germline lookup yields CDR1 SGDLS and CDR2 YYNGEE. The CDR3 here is CASSVRTGGRNTEAFF. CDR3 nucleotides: TGTGCCAGCAGCGTCCGGACAGGGGGGAGGAACACTGAAGCTTTCTTT.

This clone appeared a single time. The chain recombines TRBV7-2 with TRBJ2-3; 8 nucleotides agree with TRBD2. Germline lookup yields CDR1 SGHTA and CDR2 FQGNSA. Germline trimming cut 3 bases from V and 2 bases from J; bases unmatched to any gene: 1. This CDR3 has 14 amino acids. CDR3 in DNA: TGTGCCAGCAGCTTCGGGGGGGCCACAGATACGCAGTATTTT. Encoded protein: CASSFGGATDTQYF.